The present TCR beta chain was sequenced within a study of shared clonotypes between healthy human individuals. Selected positively for CCR7 and CD45RO-negative, naive CD8 cells excluded terminally differentiated effector memory CD45RA+ cells. An assay was performed, and its level was deep. Original data processing: ImmunoSEQ supplied junction-only sequences lacking quality scores, so filtering was different. The assay was immunoSEQ multiplex PCR, and TCRdb's table has in-frame clones only and misses some. The D gene and trimming were derived from the DNA, and the V and J assignments and clone size from that table. The data contain millions of clones, less than 95% of them seen just once; the ten biggest clones take up about 1.1%. A word on this clone: What it binds is not known.

Whole-study findings and limits: Measured sharing among donors was expected to vary with sequencing depth.

Germline V CDR1 and CDR2: MDHEN, SYDVKM. V gave up 6 bases and J gave up 5 bases, with 13 bases separating them. The CDR3 length is 13 residues. Sequences were obtained from naive CD8+ T cells sorted from blood. V is TRBV28 and J is TRBJ2-5, with no clear D. This TCR came from a man aged 18 to 35 in good health. In DNA, the CDR3 is TGTGCCAGCAGCTCGGACGCAATGGAGACCCAGTACTTC. Protein: CASSSDAMETQYF.